A single T cell receptor (beta chain) is shown here with its context. What it recognizes is unknown. Profiling relied on immunoSEQ multiplex PCR, and the TCRdb table lists in-frame clones only, not all of them. The profile shows around 130,000 clones, roughly 92% of them singletons. Germline V gene data show CDR1 as SGHTA and CDR2 as FQGTGA. CDR3 length: 14 amino acids. V lost 7 bases, J lost 2 bases, and 13 bases lay in between. Timing groups of about 4 and about 12 weeks for second doses were pooled. This entry belongs to a study of T cell responses to AZD1222 COVID-19 vaccine. Study outcomes and limitations: Distributed over spike, vaccine-associated CD4 TCRs predominated at 160-218 and 743-854. Females made up more of the donors, who were largely white British, and clonal diversity may have come out too low.

This receptor was identified in an adult who received the AZD1222 COVID-19 vaccine. This sequence joins TRBV7-3 and TRBJ2-3, with D perhaps TRBD1 or TRBD2 (5 bases each). Material: peripheral blood, obtained 28 days after the second AZD1222 dose. The CDR3 bases are TGTGCCAGCAAGGGGAGTGTTTCCACAGATACGCAGTATTTT. It codes for CASKGSVSTDTQYF.